Shown below are 21 T cell receptor beta chains from a single sample sequenced in a study of shared clonotypes between healthy human individuals. Clones were sequenced by immunoSEQ multiplex PCR, and TCRdb holds only the in-frame ones, with some missing. The sample holds about 460,000 clones; 77% are singletons and the top ten take more than 10%. Sequenced sample: PBMCs. The receptors originated from a woman aged 40 to 49 in good health. Some clones in this sample may be carry-over from other donors' samples.

This clone was detected only a few times. This chain uses TRBV11-2 with TRBJ2-2; D is possibly TRBD1 (5 bases). CDR1 SGHAT and CDR2 FQNNGV come from the germline V gene. V was shortened by 6 bases and J by 2 bases, with 10 bases between the two germline ends. The CDR3 spans 14 residues. CDR3 nucleotide sequence: TGTGCCAGCAGTACAGGATATAACACCGGGGAGCTGTTTTTT. Translating gives CASSTGYNTGELFF.

A single count supports this clone. J is TRBJ2-7 and V is TRBV7-2, with 13 nucleotides matching TRBD2. Germline CDR1 SGHTA, CDR2 FQGNSA. V lost 5 bases to trimming and J lost 5 bases; unmatched junction nucleotides: 6. This CDR3 contains 15 residues. The CDR3 region is CASSRTSGRAHEQYF. Written as DNA, the CDR3 is TGTGCCAGCAGCCGAACTAGCGGGAGGGCCCACGAGCAGTACTTC.

The V gene is TRBV28, the J gene TRBJ1-5, with 8 nucleotides matching TRBD1. CDR3 length equals 16 residues. Germline values: CDR1 MDHEN, CDR2 SYDVKM. Unmatched junction bases numbered 8, after V lost 5 bases and J lost 2 bases. The CDR3 protein is CASSTSRQGRNQPQHF. Written as DNA, the CDR3 is TGTGCCAGCAGTACTAGTCGACAGGGGCGCAATCAGCCCCAGCATTTT.

This clone has only a few counts. The CDR3 is CASSPRTSGSSYNEQFF. As DNA, the CDR3 is TGTGCCAGCAGTCCGAGGACTAGCGGGAGTTCCTACAATGAGCAGTTCTTC. The rearrangement links TRBV28 to TRBJ2-1; 13 bases agree with TRBD2. This CDR3 has 17 amino acids. V gave up 5 bases and J gave up 1 base; unmatched junction bases: 5. Looked up from germline, CDR1 is MDHEN and CDR2 is SYDVKM.

The chain uses TRBV9 and TRBJ2-4, with 7 positions matching TRBD1. The V segment lost 4 bases and the J segment 6 bases; nucleotides outside the gene matches: 7. CDR1 is SGDLS and CDR2 is YYNGEE in the germline V gene. This CDR3 region has 14 residues. The CDR3, as DNA: TGTGCCAGCAGCATAACAGGGGTCGGAAACATTCAGTACTTC. It encodes CASSITGVGNIQYF.

This chain joins TRBV2 and TRBJ2-3; TRBD2 aligns across 11 bases. CDR3 length equals 16 residues. Germline CDR1 and CDR2: SNHLY and FYNNEI. V shed 6 bases, J shed 3 bases, and the junction held 8 bases outside the gene matches. The CDR3 loop reads CASRASGRSGTDTQYF. As DNA, the CDR3 is TGTGCCAGCAGAGCTAGCGGGAGGAGTGGGACAGATACGCAGTATTTT.

For this clone: The sample carries other DNA sequences with the same CDR3. This chain links TRBV28 with TRBJ2-1; 7 bases align to TRBD1. Per germline, CDR1 MDHEN and CDR2 SYDVKM. Trimming at V came to 7 bases and at J to 10 bases, leaving 16 bases not matched to a gene. The CDR3 has 15 residues. The CDR3 here is CASNDGGLEGAEQFF. The CDR3, as DNA: TGTGCCAGCAACGACGGTGGGCTTGAGGGGGCGGAGCAGTTCTTC.

The V call is TRBV2, the J call TRBJ2-1; the D is unclear. Looked up from germline, CDR1 is SNHLY and CDR2 is FYNNEI. V shed 6 bases and J shed 9 bases, with 9 bases lying between them. The CDR3 is made up of 11 amino acids. The CDR3 protein is CASRGITEQFF. DNA for the CDR3: TGTGCCAGCAGAGGGATTACTGAGCAGTTCTTC.

The rearrangement links TRBV30 to TRBJ2-1, with 7 bases aligning to TRBD1. V dropped 1 base and J dropped 13; count of bases not matched to a gene: 4. The CDR3 is 11 residues long. Germline assignment: CDR1 GTSNPN and CDR2 SVGIG (reference sequence). The CDR3: CAWSGGTVQFF. The DNA of the CDR3 is TGTGCCTGGAGTGGGGGGACAGTTCAGTTCTTC.

This chain links TRBV27 with TRBJ1-1, with a possible D match to TRBD1 (6 bases). The V end lost 5 bases, the J end lost 3 bases, and 16 bases lay between the germline ends. Germline CDR1 and CDR2: MNHEY and SMNVEV (reference sequence). This CDR3 has 15 amino acids. This CDR3 is CASSRRGRADTEAFF. The CDR3, as DNA: TGTGCCAGCAGTCGCAGGGGTCGAGCGGACACTGAAGCTTTCTTT.

This chain uses TRBV7-8 with TRBJ2-3; no reliable D call. The CDR3 consists of 13 residues. Trimming pared 3 bases from V and 1 base from J, leaving 5 bases between. The germline V gene encodes CDR1 SGHVS and CDR2 FQNEAQ. CDR3 in DNA: TGTGCCAGCAGCTTTTCACGCACAGATACGCAGTATTTT. Its translation: CASSFSRTDTQYF.

CDR3 coding DNA: TGTGCCACCAGCTCCCGTCAGGGGCATGGAGATACGCAGTATTTT. Its translation: CATSSRQGHGDTQYF. The V gene is TRBV15, the J gene TRBJ2-3; a weak D match, TRBD1 (6 bases). V was cut by 5 bases and J by 5 bases, with 17 bases left in between. The CDR3 runs to 15 residues. Germline CDR1 and CDR2: LNHNV and YYDKDF (reference sequence).

The genes are TRBV7-3 and TRBJ2-1, with 9 bases that match TRBD2. V lost 5 bases and J lost 2; bases outside the gene matches: 4. This CDR3 contains 15 residues. Per the germline V gene, CDR1 is SGHTA and CDR2 is FQGTGA. DNA of the CDR3: TGTGCCAGCAGCGTAGGGACTAGCCCCTACAATGAGCAGTTCTTC. As protein: CASSVGTSPYNEQFF. Together with reference TRBV7-3 and TRBJ2-1, the CDR3 gives the full variable domain: GAGVSQTPSNKVTEKGKYVELRCDPISGHTALYWYRQSLGQGPEFLIYFQGTGAADDSGLPNDRFFAVRPEGSVSTLKIQRTERGDSAVYLCASSVGTSPYNEQFFGPGTRLTVL.

This chain uses TRBV4-1 with TRBJ2-2; 7 bases are shared with TRBD2. The CDR3 is 17 amino acids. Germline CDR1 MGHRA, CDR2 YSYEKL. V lost 1 base to trimming and J lost 1 base; unmatched junction nucleotides: 6. The CDR3 region is CASSQVRAGVNTGELFF. The CDR3 coding sequence is TGCGCCAGCAGCCAAGTTCGGGCGGGAGTGAACACCGGGGAGCTGTTTTTT.

A few counts support this clone. As DNA, the CDR3 is TGTGCCAGCAGCTTAGGTTACTCTGGAAACACCATATATTTT. This encodes CASSLGYSGNTIYF. V gene TRBV7-9 combines with J gene TRBJ1-3, with D unresolved. The CDR3 extends over 14 amino acids. Trimming stripped 1 base from V and 0 bases from J, with 4 bases between. Germline CDR1 and CDR2: SEHNR and FQNEAQ (reference sequence).

About this clone: A read error may produce the germline difference seen at one junction end. V is TRBV18 and J is TRBJ2-1; D is uncertain. The CDR3 runs to 12 residues. Germline V gene lookup returns CDR1 KGHSH and CDR2 LQKENI. The CDR3 DNA reads as TGTGCCAGCTCACCCCTTGGTCAGGAGCGGTTCTTC. Translation gives CASSPLGQERFF.

With respect to this clone: The sample holds other DNA sequences that translate to the same CDR3. V is TRBV30 and J is TRBJ1-1; D unclear. Trimming took 0 bases from V and 0 from J, leaving 5 bases between them. The germline V gene encodes CDR1 GTSNPN and CDR2 SVGIG (reference sequence). The length of the CDR3 is 13 residues. CDR3 loop: CAWSVGLNTEAFF. The CDR3 nucleotides are TGTGCCTGGAGTGTAGGGTTGAACACTGAAGCTTTCTTT.

The rearrangement joins TRBV30 to TRBJ1-2, with a weak D call TRBD1 (5 bases). Germline V gene data show CDR1 as GTSNPN and CDR2 as SVGIG (reference sequence). This CDR3 has 12 amino acids. Trimming shortened V by 3 bases and J by 6 bases, and 11 bases separated the two germline ends. The CDR3 nucleotides are TGTGCCTGGAGCGGGGACGGTGATGGCTACACCTTC. Encoded protein: CAWSGDGDGYTF.

The chain recombines TRBV18 with TRBJ1-2; D uncertain. Trimming cost V 4 bases and J 2 bases, with 14 bases left between them. Germline loops: CDR1 KGHSH, CDR2 LQKENI. The CDR3 has 15 amino acids. The DNA of the CDR3 is TGTGCCAGCTCACGCGACTCGGCAAGCAACTATGGCTACACCTTC. Its translation is CASSRDSASNYGYTF.

In its sample, this clone was seen a few times. The rearrangement uses TRBV14 and TRBJ2-1; possibly TRBD2 for D (6 bases). The V gene lost 4 bases and the J gene lost 6 bases, with 19 bases spanning the gap. From germline, CDR1 is SGHDN and CDR2 FVKESK. The CDR3 has 16 residues. The CDR3 DNA reads TGTGCCAGCAGCCTCGGACTACACCCGTGGTCCAATGAGCAGTTCTTC. Its protein is CASSLGLHPWSNEQFF.

The V gene is TRBV7-9, the J gene TRBJ2-2; 10 bases agree with TRBD1. The CDR3 totals 14 residues. Trimming cost V 4 bases and J 7 bases; bases outside gene matches: 3. Germline V gene data show CDR1 as SEHNR and CDR2 as FQNEAQ (reference sequence). In nucleotides, the CDR3 is TGTGCCAGCAGCTGGGACAGGGGATTCGGGGAGCTGTTTTTT. Translated, it gives CASSWDRGFGELFF. Looking up the rest from reference TRBV7-9 and TRBJ2-2 gives the full variable domain: DTGVSQNPRHKITKRGQNVTFRCDPISEHNRLYWYRQTLGQGPEFLTYFQNEAQLEKSRLLSDRFSAERPKGSFSTLEIQRTEQGDSAMYLCASSWDRGFGELFFGEGSRLTVL.